These 3 T cell receptor beta chains were all obtained from the same sample, sequenced in a study of T-cell memory formation after mild COVID-19. TCRdb re-analysed the 5' RACE reads in MiXCR, keeping a single row per CDR3 protein. The data contain some 340,000 distinct CDR3 sequences, under 15% of them singletons. The specimen was PBMCs or a T cell subset sorted from them (not recorded which). All receptors come from a man aged 18-30 years who had mild COVID-19 (a few samples of this study predate the infection). Cell type and time point are not known.

The V call is TRBV5-5, the J call TRBJ2-4; D gene ambiguous. The CDR3 has 14 residues. Trimming took off 5 bases at V and 1 base at J, with 10 bases between the two ends. CDR1 and CDR2 (germline): SGHKS, YYEKEE (reference sequence). The CDR3 reads CASRKLSAKNIQYF. The CDR3 coding sequence is TGTGCCAGCAGAAAACTTAGTGCCAAAAACATTCAGTACTTC.

Here the CDR3 reads CASADPGAETQYF. In nucleotides, the CDR3 is TGTGCCAGCGCAGATCCAGGGGCAGAGACCCAGTACTTC. The chain is built from TRBV6-1 and TRBJ2-5; D possibly corresponds to TRBD1 (6 bases). This CDR3 is 13 amino acids long. Trimming removed 8 bases from V and 4 bases from J, with 14 bases in between. Germline loops: CDR1 MNHNS, CDR2 SASEGT.

The V gene is TRBV7-8, the J gene TRBJ2-1, with 8 positions matching TRBD2. This CDR3 has 16 residues. Trimming took 1 base from V and 0 from J; bases not matched to a gene: 2. The germline V gene has CDR1 SGHVS and CDR2 FQNEAQ. CDR3 amino acids: CASSLGTSRSYNEQFF. The CDR3 region has the DNA TGTGCCAGCAGCTTAGGGACTAGCCGCTCCTACAATGAGCAGTTCTTC.